Presented here are 28 T cell receptor beta chains from one specimen sequenced in a study of blood T cell repertoires in COVID-19 (dated by TCRdb to the early 2020s). The library relied on the immunoSEQ multiplex PCR assay. TCRdb holds this immuneACCESS table with in-frame rearrangements only. Some clones are missing; in checked studies, unresolved V genes explain under half, and the rest has no known cause. This sample gives about 190,000 clones in total; 70% to 80% of them show up just once. The ten biggest clones cover roughly an eighth of the sample. Material for sequencing was peripheral blood. These receptors were taken from a woman aged 50 to 60 with acute or convalescent COVID-19.

This chain connects TRBV18 to TRBJ2-5; perhaps TRBD2 as D (6 bases). Trimming cost V 4 bases and J 5 bases, with 17 bases left between them. This CDR3 comprises 15 residues. Germline lookup yields CDR1 KGHSH and CDR2 LQKENI. In DNA, the CDR3 is TGTGCCAGCTCACGCGGGACTGGCTCCCAGGAGACCCAGTACTTC. This codes for CASSRGTGSQETQYF.

This rearrangement joins TRBV30 to TRBJ1-6; D might be TRBD1 (5 bases). Deletions cut 1 base from V and 11 bases from J, with 12 bases between. The CDR3 contains 13 residues. Germline assignment: CDR1 GTSNPN and CDR2 SVGIG (reference sequence). CDR3 protein: CAWSASVGAPLHF. CDR3 DNA: TGTGCCTGGAGTGCATCTGTAGGGGCACCCCTCCACTTT.

The chain has TRBV5-1 and TRBJ1-1; TRBD1 agrees at 8 bases. CDR3 length: 14 residues. Trimming cost V 4 bases and J 6 bases; bases outside gene matches: 8. Germline assignment: CDR1 SGHRS and CDR2 YFSETQ. The chain's CDR3 is CASSPEAGGSEAFF. The CDR3 nucleotides read TGCGCCAGCAGCCCCGAGGCAGGGGGCTCTGAAGCTTTCTTT.

The chain couples TRBV6-5 to TRBJ1-2, with 8 bases that match TRBD1. CDR1 is MNHEY and CDR2 is SVGAGI in the germline V gene. The CDR3 runs 12 residues. The V segment lost 10 bases and the J segment 6 bases; nucleotides outside the gene matches: 7. The CDR3 DNA reads TGTGCCACCGGGACAGGACTGCATGGCTACACCTTC. Translation: CATGTGLHGYTF.

The rearrangement joins TRBV5-1 to TRBJ1-1; D gene uncertain. V was pared by 0 bases and J by 0 bases, with 15 bases between. Per the germline V gene, CDR1 is SGHRS and CDR2 is YFSETQ. The CDR3 runs to 17 residues. Here the CDR3 reads CASSLVAAGWMNTEAFF. The CDR3 coding sequence is TGCGCCAGCAGCTTGGTCGCGGCTGGTTGGATGAACACTGAAGCTTTCTTT.

V usage is TRBV19 and J usage is TRBJ2-3, with 10 positions matching TRBD2. The germline V gene encodes CDR1 LNHDA and CDR2 SQIVND (reference sequence). Trimming at V came to 6 bases and at J to 0 bases, leaving 9 bases not matched to a gene. This CDR3 has 17 residues. CDR3 sequence reads: CASRPRASGGSTDTQYF. CDR3 DNA sequence: TGTGCCAGTAGACCAAGGGCTAGCGGGGGCAGCACAGATACGCAGTATTTT.

This CDR3 is CASTSKQRGLREKLFF. DNA for the CDR3: TGTGCCAGCACCTCAAAACAGAGGGGGCTAAGGGAAAAACTGTTTTTT. The chain joins TRBV28 to TRBJ1-4; 7 nucleotides line up with TRBD1. The V segment lost 7 bases and the J segment 8 bases; nucleotides outside the gene matches: 16. Germline values: CDR1 MDHEN, CDR2 SYDVKM. The CDR3 is 16 amino acids.

The V and J genes are TRBV7-9 and TRBJ1-4, with D maybe TRBD1 (5 bases). Trimming removed 5 bases at V and 6 bases at J, with 13 bases between. Germline-derived CDR1 and CDR2 are SEHNR and FQNEAQ (reference sequence). CDR3 length: 14 residues. The CDR3 DNA is TGTGCCAGCAGCCTCAGGGAACAGTATGAAAAACTGTTTTTT. This translates into CASSLREQYEKLFF.

This clone was seen just once. The rearrangement links TRBV27 to TRBJ2-7; 11 bases are shared with TRBD1. The germline V gene encodes CDR1 MNHEY and CDR2 SMNVEV (reference sequence). This CDR3 spans 15 amino acids. V dropped 3 bases and J dropped 3; count of bases not matched to a gene: 4. The CDR3 region has the DNA TGTGCCAGCAGTTTTCGGGACAGGGGGGTCTACGAGCAGTACTTC. Its protein is CASSFRDRGVYEQYF.

The chain carries TRBV14 and TRBJ2-7; 8 positions match TRBD1. Per the germline V gene, CDR1 is SGHDN and CDR2 is FVKESK. Unmatched junction bases numbered 8, after V lost 1 base and J lost 3 bases. CDR3 length equals 16 residues. CDR3 region: CASSQGAGTGYYEQYF. The CDR3 DNA reads as TGTGCCAGCAGCCAAGGGGCAGGGACAGGCTACTACGAGCAGTACTTC.

The chain recombines TRBV10-2 with TRBJ2-5; D is perhaps TRBD1 (5 bases). The length of the CDR3 is 14 residues. The V gene's germline CDR1 is WSHSY and CDR2 SAAADI. V dropped 4 bases and J dropped 5 bases, with 14 bases sitting between them. This chain's CDR3 is CASSGRGSGETQYF. The CDR3 region has the DNA TGCGCCAGCAGTGGTAGGGGCTCCGGGGAGACCCAGTACTTC.

The gene calls are TRBV2 and TRBJ1-1, with 12 bases matching TRBD1. This CDR3 comprises 14 residues. J was trimmed by 4 bases and V by 6 bases; bases with no gene match: 3. The germline gives CDR1 SNHLY, CDR2 FYNNEI. As DNA, the CDR3 is TGTGCCAGCAGGGGACAGGGGGCGGGCACTGAAGCTTTCTTT. Residues: CASRGQGAGTEAFF.

This chain links TRBV28 with TRBJ2-1; 12 bases are shared with TRBD2. CDR3 length equals 16 residues. The germline CDR1 and CDR2 sequences are MDHEN and SYDVKM. V lost 5 bases and J lost 5; bases outside the gene matches: 7. The CDR3 DNA is TGTGCCAGCAGTCCCTGGACTAGCGGGACTGACAATGAGCAGTTCTTC. It is translated as CASSPWTSGTDNEQFF.

This chain connects TRBV6-5 to TRBJ2-7, with 8 bases aligning to TRBD1. V trimming: 6 bases; J trimming: 3 bases; junction bases outside the gene matches: 7. Germline assignment: CDR1 MNHEY and CDR2 SVGAGI. The CDR3 is 14 residues long. The CDR3 sequence: CASSPGQGIYEQYF. The CDR3 nucleotides read TGTGCCAGCAGCCCCGGACAGGGTATCTACGAGCAGTACTTC.

This chain joins TRBV6-5 and TRBJ1-4; TRBD1 matches 7 bases. CDR1 and CDR2 from the germline V gene are MNHEY and SVGAGI. Trimming removed 7 bases from V and 0 bases from J; junction bases left unmatched: 5. CDR3 length equals 15 residues. This chain's CDR3 is CASKGQITTNEKLFF. The CDR3 DNA follows: TGTGCCAGCAAGGGACAGATAACAACTAATGAAAAACTGTTTTTT.

V is TRBV2 and J is TRBJ2-6; no clear D. The ends were cut back, 6 bases at V and 3 bases at J, with 3 bases in the middle. Germline V gives CDR1 SNHLY, CDR2 FYNNEI. This CDR3 comprises 12 residues. The CDR3, as DNA: TGTGCCAGCAGCTTTGGGGCCAACGTCCTGACTTTC. Amino acids: CASSFGANVLTF.

The genes are TRBV25-1 and TRBJ1-4; TRBD1 matches 8 bases. V gave up 2 bases and J gave up 8 bases; unmatched junction bases: 4. CDR1 MGHDK and CDR2 SYGVNS come from the germline V gene. This CDR3 spans 14 amino acids. For the CDR3, the DNA is TGTGCCAGCAGTGAAGACAGGGGTTACGAAAAACTGTTTTTT. Encoded protein: CASSEDRGYEKLFF.

Here the CDR3 reads CASSLVLGASGANTQYF. The CDR3 DNA reads TGTGCCAGCAGCTTAGTTTTAGGGGCTAGCGGGGCGAATACGCAGTATTTT. The V and J genes are TRBV7-8 and TRBJ2-3; 9 nucleotides match TRBD2. Germline lookup yields CDR1 SGHVS and CDR2 FQNEAQ. The junction had 12 bases not matched to a gene; V was cut back by 1 base and J by 7 bases. The length of the CDR3 is 17 residues. The entire variable domain, with the rest obtained from reference TRBV7-8 and TRBJ2-3, is as follows: GAGVSQSPRYKVAKRGQDVALRCDPISGHVSLFWYQQALGQGPEFLTYFQNEAQLDKSGLPSDRFFAERPEGSVSTLKIQRTQQEDSAVYLCASSLVLGASGANTQYFGPGTRLTVL.

This clone was found a few times. This chain links TRBV19 with TRBJ2-4, with 7 nucleotides matching TRBD2. CDR1 and CDR2 from the germline V gene are LNHDA and SQIVND (reference sequence). This CDR3 contains 16 residues. Trimming took 5 bases from V and 8 from J; bases not matched to a gene: 15. The CDR3 region is CASSFPLARETDIQYF. The CDR3 region has the DNA TGTGCCAGTAGTTTTCCACTAGCGCGGGAGACGGACATTCAGTACTTC.

The chain recombines TRBV6-4 with TRBJ1-1; D remains unclear. CDR3 length equals 13 residues. With 5 bases removed from V and 1 base from J, the gap between germline ends came to 8 bases. The germline gives CDR1 MRHNA, CDR2 SNTAGT. The CDR3 loop is CASSNTGNTEAFF. CDR3 nucleotide sequence: TGTGCCAGCAGTAATACCGGGAACACTGAAGCTTTCTTT.

The chain uses TRBV6-5 and TRBJ1-4; possible D gene TRBD1, 5 bases. This CDR3 comprises 14 residues. V lost 1 base, J lost 7 bases, and 10 bases lay in between. CDR1 and CDR2 from the germline V gene are MNHEY and SVGAGI. The DNA for the CDR3 is TGTGCCAGCAGTTACTACGCGGGGGGTGAAAAACTGTTTTTT. This codes for CASSYYAGGEKLFF.

Comments on this clone: Additional DNA sequences in this sample encode the identical CDR3. The V and J genes are TRBV12-3 or TRBV12-4 and TRBJ2-7; no firm D call. The CDR3 runs to 13 residues. Trimming removed 1 base from V and 4 bases from J, with 8 bases in between. As DNA, the CDR3 is TGTGCCAGCAGTTTAGGCGAGGAATACGAGCAGTACTTC. It specifies CASSLGEEYEQYF.

This clone occurred once. This chain connects TRBV11-2 to TRBJ1-6, with D maybe TRBD1 (5 bases). Germline CDR1 is SGHAT and CDR2 is FQNNGV. The germline V and J ends were trimmed by 6 bases and 0 bases, with 12 bases remaining between them. The CDR3 consists of 16 residues. The CDR3 spells CASSQLQGSYNSPLHF. Written as DNA, the CDR3 is TGTGCCAGCAGTCAGCTCCAGGGCTCCTATAATTCACCCCTCCACTTT.

The rearrangement links TRBV5-8 to TRBJ2-7; D is possibly TRBD1 (6 bases). Trimming stripped 5 bases from V and 3 bases from J, with 18 bases between. The CDR3 extends over 15 amino acids. Per germline, CDR1 SGHTS and CDR2 YDEGEE. The CDR3 loop reads CASSHYRERGYEQYF. The CDR3 coding sequence is TGTGCCAGCAGTCACTACAGGGAGAGGGGCTACGAGCAGTACTTC. Full variable domain (outside the CDR3, taken from reference TRBV5-8 and TRBJ2-7): EAGVTQSPTHLIKTRGQQATLRCSPISGHTSVYWYQQALGLGLQFLLWYDEGEERNRGNFPPRFSGRQFPNYSSELNVNALELEDSALYLCASSHYRERGYEQYFGPGTRLTVT.

The chain links TRBV10-2 to TRBJ1-2; no clear D. CDR3 length: 11 amino acids. Germline V gives CDR1 WSHSY, CDR2 SAAADI. V was shortened by 0 bases and J by 9 bases, with 5 bases between the two germline ends. For the CDR3, the DNA is TGCGCCAGCAGTGAGTCGAGAAGCTACACCTTC. This translates into CASSESRSYTF.

The chain combines TRBV6-5 with TRBJ2-2; weak D call: TRBD2 (6 bases). V was clipped by 8 bases and J by 7 bases, with 17 bases between them. Germline CDR1 reads MNHEY; CDR2 reads SVGAGI. CDR3 length: 14 residues. The CDR3 loop reads CASLLSFGGGELFF. CDR3 DNA sequence: TGTGCCAGCCTCCTATCATTCGGGGGCGGGGAGCTGTTTTTT.

The V call is TRBV9, the J call TRBJ1-3, with 11 bases fitting TRBD1. Germline CDR1 reads SGDLS; CDR2 reads YYNGEE. V lost 0 bases, J lost 7 bases, and 3 bases stayed unmatched. This CDR3 is built from 15 residues. CDR3 in amino acids: CASSVGTGGANTIYF. The CDR3 coding sequence is TGTGCCAGCAGCGTAGGGACAGGGGGCGCGAACACCATATATTTT.

A single count supports this clone. The chain combines TRBV19 with TRBJ1-5, with TRBD1 matching over 7 bases. The CDR3 sequence is 13 residues long. CDR1 is LNHDA, CDR2 SQIVND, per germline (reference sequence). Unmatched junction bases numbered 4, after V lost 5 bases and J lost 6 bases. The CDR3 DNA is TGTGCCAGTAGTGGGACAGTTGCTCAGCCCCAGCATTTT. Protein sequence: CASSGTVAQPQHF.